This paragraph covers one TCR beta chain sequence. Its target is not known. The data were obtained in a study of STAT5B mutations in CD4+ large granular lymphocyte leukemia. Points from the study as a whole: Approximately 25% of private leukemic clonotypes occurred rarely in other patients' non-leukemic repertoires.

Data came from immunoSEQ multiplex PCR; TCRdb stores just in-frame clones and leaves some out. Among over 20,000 clones, around 81% were seen once, and the ten largest hold over 0.3%. This CDR3 comprises 18 residues. The sequencing sample was made of CD4+ T cells from blood buffy coats. The receptor's source is a human donor in good health. The V gene is TRBV21-1, the J gene TRBJ1-2; the table assigns TRBD1, which was not confirmed against the DNA. TRBV21-1 is described as a pseudogene. CDR3 nucleotides: TGTGCCAGCAGCAAAGATCTGTTCCAGGGACAGGACCCCTATGGCTACACCTTC. This sequence encodes CASSKDLFQGQDPYGYTF.